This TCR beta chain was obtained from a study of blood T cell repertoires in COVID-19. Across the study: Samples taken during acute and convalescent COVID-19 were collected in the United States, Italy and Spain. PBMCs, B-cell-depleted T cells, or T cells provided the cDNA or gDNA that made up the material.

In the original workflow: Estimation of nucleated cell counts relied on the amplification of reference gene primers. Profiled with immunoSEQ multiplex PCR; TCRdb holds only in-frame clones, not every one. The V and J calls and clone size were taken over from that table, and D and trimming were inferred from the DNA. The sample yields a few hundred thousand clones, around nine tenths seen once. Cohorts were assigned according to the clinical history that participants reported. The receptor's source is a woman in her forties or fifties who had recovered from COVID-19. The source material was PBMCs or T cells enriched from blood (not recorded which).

In nucleotides, the CDR3 is TGTGCCAGCAGGTTGAGGATCGGGGACTATGGCTACACCTTC. This codes for CASRLRIGDYGYTF. The chain uses TRBV5-4 and TRBJ1-2; D is ambiguous. Per the germline V gene, CDR1 is SGHNT and CDR2 is YYREEE (reference sequence). Trimming removed 5 bases from V and 3 bases from J, with 14 bases in between. This CDR3 is 14 amino acids long.